Below are 30 T cell receptor beta chains sequenced from a single sample in a study of control samples from healthy donors and cancer patients. The assay was immunoSEQ multiplex PCR, and TCRdb's table has in-frame clones only and misses some. Of 40,000 to 45,000 clones detected, 60% to 80% appear once; the ten largest clones hold roughly 18%. The source material was formalin-fixed, paraffin-embedded tissue. The receptors derive from a male donor with melanoma.

This clone was seen repeatedly, ten times or more. Germline and junction disagree at one end, which may indicate a read error. The genes are TRBV6-6 and TRBJ1-2; perhaps TRBD1 as D (6 bases). The CDR3 covers 11 residues. Germline CDR1 MNHNY, CDR2 SVGAGI (reference sequence). The DNA for the CDR3 is TGTGCCAGCAGACAGGGCCCTCCTCCAGCCTTC. This translates into CASRQGPPPAF.

In its sample, this clone was seen a few times. The rearrangement links TRBV11-2 to TRBJ2-2; 13 bases match TRBD2. Germline CDR1 and CDR2: SGHAT and FQNNGV. The length of the CDR3 is 19 residues. J gave up 4 bases and V 6 bases, and 14 bases lay outside the gene matches. The CDR3 region has the DNA TGTGCCAGCAGGAAACCCGGGACTAGCGGGATCCTGGGCACCGGGGAGCTGTTTTTT. Translated, it gives CASRKPGTSGILGTGELFF.

This clone has only a few counts. The chain uses TRBV18 and TRBJ2-7, with 7 bases that match TRBD1. CDR1 and CDR2 (germline): KGHSH, LQKENI. Trimming at V came to 3 bases and at J to 3 bases, leaving 5 bases not matched to a gene. This CDR3 is 14 amino acids long. The CDR3 bases are TGTGCCAGCTCACCCGGGACAGTGGGCTACGAGCAGTACTTC. This sequence encodes CASSPGTVGYEQYF.

The CDR3 spells CASSDLQGTNEQYF. DNA for the CDR3: TGCGCCAGCAGCGACTTACAGGGGACCAACGAGCAGTACTTC. The chain has TRBV4-1 and TRBJ2-7; 7 nucleotides match TRBD1. V shed 5 bases and J 5 bases; nucleotides not matched to a gene: 9. The CDR3 sequence is 14 residues long. Germline-derived CDR1 and CDR2 are MGHRA and YSYEKL.

This clone was picked up a small number of times. The chain is built from TRBV5-1 and TRBJ2-1, with 7 bases that match TRBD1. After removal of 4 bases from V and 6 bases from J, the junction contained 10 bases not matched to a gene. Per the germline V gene, CDR1 is SGHRS and CDR2 is YFSETQ. The CDR3 covers 15 residues. Here the CDR3 reads CASSRDRVSGNEQFF. CDR3 coding DNA: TGCGCCAGCAGCAGAGACAGGGTATCTGGCAATGAGCAGTTCTTC.

There are a few counts of this clone. The CDR3 reads CASSYSGRSEKKVFF. The CDR3 DNA follows: TGTGCCAGCAGTTACTCGGGGCGTTCGGAAAAGAAGGTTTTCTTT. The rearrangement joins TRBV6-5 to TRBJ1-1, with D perhaps TRBD1 (5 bases). CDR1 and CDR2 (germline): MNHEY, SVGAGI. The CDR3 consists of 15 residues. The V end was cut by 0 bases, the J end by 13 bases, with 21 bases between.

Only a few counts were recorded for this clone. The chain employs TRBV2 and TRBJ2-1; D ambiguous. Germline CDR1 and CDR2: SNHLY and FYNNEI. V shed 3 bases and J shed 0 bases, with 12 bases lying between them. There are 16 residues in the CDR3. The CDR3 spells CASSDDGESSYNEQFF. DNA of the CDR3: TGTGCCAGCAGTGATGATGGGGAAAGCTCCTACAATGAGCAGTTCTTC. Based on the CDR3 plus reference TRBV2 and TRBJ2-1, the full variable domain is EPEVTQTPSHQVTQMGQEVILRCVPISNHLYFYWYRQILGQKVEFLVSFYNNEISEKSEIFDDQFSVERPDGSNFTLKIRSTKLEDSAMYFCASSDDGESSYNEQFFGPGTRLTVL.

A word on this clone: The same CDR3 also results from other DNA sequences found in this sample. The chain employs TRBV12-3 or TRBV12-4 and TRBJ2-7, with 8 bases matching TRBD2. The junction had 5 bases not matched to a gene; V was cut back by 6 bases and J by 4 bases. CDR3 length: 13 amino acids. The DNA of the CDR3 is TGTGCCAGCAGAACCGGGACTAGGTACGAGCAGTACTTC. Protein sequence: CASRTGTRYEQYF.

The chain recombines TRBV23-1 with TRBJ2-4; D is possibly TRBD1 (6 bases). TRBV23-1 is marked as an open reading frame, function uncertain. Trimming cost V 9 bases and J 6 bases, with 12 bases left between them. This CDR3 contains 12 residues. The CDR3 spells CARGQGRNIQYF. Written as DNA, the CDR3 is TGCGCCAGGGGACAAGGACGAAACATTCAGTACTTC.

The chain combines TRBV7-9 with TRBJ1-2, with D maybe TRBD1 (6 bases). The V end was cut by 1 base, the J end by 6 bases, with 12 bases between. This CDR3 has 14 amino acids. The germline V gene has CDR1 SEHNR and CDR2 FQNEAQ (reference sequence). The CDR3, as DNA: TGTGCCAGCAGCTTAGACAGGGTCAACGATGGCTACACCTTC. This translates into CASSLDRVNDGYTF.

The J gene is TRBJ2-3, the V gene TRBV5-4; D may match TRBD1 or TRBD2 (5 bases each). V lost 4 bases and J 2 bases, leaving 17 bases between the germline ends. This CDR3 spans 16 amino acids. Per the germline V gene, CDR1 is SGHNT and CDR2 is YYREEE (reference sequence). For the CDR3, the DNA is TGTGCCAGCAGCCTCCTAACGGGGCGGACCACAGATACGCAGTATTTT. This encodes CASSLLTGRTTDTQYF.

This chain connects TRBV10-1 to TRBJ2-2; 9 bases fit TRBD2. The germline gives CDR1 WNHNN, CDR2 SYGVQD (reference sequence). J was trimmed by 0 bases and V by 4 bases; bases with no gene match: 12. There are 19 residues in the CDR3. Here the CDR3 DNA reads TGCGCCAGCAGTGCTCCAGAATTACGACTAGCGGCGAACACCGGGGAGCTGTTTTTT. Amino acids: CASSAPELRLAANTGELFF.

Here the CDR3 DNA reads TGTGCCACCAGTGATACACAGGGCCGGGGGGACGGTGAGCAGTTCTTC. Its translation is CATSDTQGRGDGEQFF. V usage is TRBV24-1 and J usage is TRBJ2-1; TRBD2 is a possible D gene (7 bases). CDR1 is KGHDR, CDR2 SFDVKD, per germline. Trimming cost V 3 bases and J 9 bases, with 20 bases left between them. The CDR3 spans 16 residues.

The CDR3 DNA reads TGTGCCAGCAGCCCGAGGGGGAGTTACGAGCAGTACTTC. Residues: CASSPRGSYEQYF. This chain uses TRBV7-8 with TRBJ2-7, with D tentatively TRBD1 (6 bases). The CDR3 is made up of 13 amino acids. Germline lookup yields CDR1 SGHVS and CDR2 FQNEAQ. V was pared by 5 bases and J by 4 bases, with 12 bases between. Supplemented by reference TRBV7-8 and TRBJ2-7, the full variable domain reads GAGVSQSPRYKVAKRGQDVALRCDPISGHVSLFWYQQALGQGPEFLTYFQNEAQLDKSGLPSDRFFAERPEGSVSTLKIQRTQQEDSAVYLCASSPRGSYEQYFGPGTRLTVT.

The chain has TRBV6-4 and TRBJ1-1, with a possible D match to TRBD1 (5 bases). This CDR3 has 12 amino acids. V was trimmed by 6 bases and J by 0 bases, leaving 5 bases between them. Germline V gene lookup returns CDR1 MRHNA and CDR2 SNTAGT. CDR3: CASRGLNTEAFF. Here the CDR3 DNA reads TGTGCCAGCAGGGGGCTGAACACTGAAGCTTTCTTT.

This chain connects TRBV7-9 to TRBJ1-6; possibly TRBD1 for D (6 bases). Trimming took off 4 bases at V and 7 bases at J, with 11 bases between the two ends. The CDR3 is 14 amino acids. The germline CDR1 and CDR2 sequences are SEHNR and FQNEAQ (reference sequence). Here the CDR3 reads CASSSLQGNSPLHF. CDR3 DNA sequence: TGTGCCAGCAGCTCGCTACAGGGAAATTCACCCCTCCACTTT.

The J gene is TRBJ2-3, the V gene TRBV5-5, with 10 bases matching TRBD2. This CDR3 comprises 15 residues. Germline V lookup: CDR1 SGHKS, CDR2 YYEKEE (reference sequence). Germline trimming cut 3 bases from V and 6 bases from J; bases unmatched to any gene: 7. CDR3 residues: CASSSGLAAGDTQYF. The CDR3 region has the DNA TGTGCCAGCAGCTCAGGACTAGCGGCCGGGGATACGCAGTATTTT.

This clone appeared a few times. The chain joins TRBV7-2 to TRBJ2-5, with D tentatively TRBD1 or TRBD2 (5 bases each). Deletions cut 5 bases from V and 13 bases from J, with 17 bases between. This CDR3 region has 12 residues. Germline V lookup: CDR1 SGHTA, CDR2 FQGNSA. The CDR3 DNA reads TGTGCCAGCAGCCCCGGGGTGGGGCCGCCGTACTTC. Translation gives CASSPGVGPPYF.

This clone was seen a few times. The chain is built from TRBV27 and TRBJ2-5, with D perhaps being TRBD1 or TRBD2 (6 bases each). Germline loops: CDR1 MNHEY, CDR2 SMNVEV (reference sequence). With 0 bases removed from V and 4 bases from J, the gap between germline ends came to 15 bases. The CDR3 totals 16 residues. CDR3 sequence reads: CASSLSPGADPETQYF. CDR3 sequence (DNA): TGTGCCAGCAGTTTATCCCCGGGGGCAGACCCAGAGACCCAGTACTTC.

This chain uses TRBV15 with TRBJ1-4; D not resolved. The CDR3 runs 19 residues. Germline V gene lookup returns CDR1 LNHNV and CDR2 YYDKDF (reference sequence). The V gene lost 5 bases and the J gene lost 0 bases, with 22 bases spanning the gap. This chain's CDR3 is CATSGIIGRGVATNEKLFF. The CDR3 nucleotides read TGTGCCACCAGCGGCATTATCGGGAGAGGTGTTGCAACTAATGAAAAACTGTTTTTT.

This chain connects TRBV7-2 to TRBJ2-7, with 9 bases matching TRBD2. There are 15 residues in the CDR3. The trim removed 1 base at V and 5 bases at J, leaving 6 bases unmatched. Per germline, CDR1 SGHTA and CDR2 FQGNSA. This chain's CDR3 is CASSLVAGAVHEQYF. The CDR3 bases are TGTGCCAGCAGCTTAGTAGCGGGAGCGGTCCACGAGCAGTACTTC.

The chain joins TRBV5-6 to TRBJ2-7; 9 bases map to TRBD2. This CDR3 comprises 15 residues. Germline values: CDR1 SGHDT, CDR2 YYEEEE. Germline trimming cut 1 base from V and 2 bases from J; bases unmatched to any gene: 4. The CDR3 loop reads CASSLWLAGPYEQYF. The CDR3 coding sequence is TGTGCCAGCAGCTTGTGGCTAGCGGGACCCTACGAGCAGTACTTC. Supplemented by reference TRBV5-6 and TRBJ2-7, the full variable domain reads DAGVTQSPTHLIKTRGQQVTLRCSPKSGHDTVSWYQQALGQGPQFIFQYYEEEERQRGNFPDRFSGHQFPNYSSELNVNALLLGDSALYLCASSLWLAGPYEQYFGPGTRLTVT.

This chain connects TRBV5-5 to TRBJ2-5; D not resolved. The CDR3 runs 13 residues. Trimming took 0 bases from V and 5 from J, leaving 8 bases between them. Germline V CDR1 and CDR2: SGHKS, YYEKEE (reference sequence). In nucleotides, the CDR3 is TGTGCCAGCAGCTTGGGGGGTCGGGAGACCCAGTACTTC. Amino acids: CASSLGGRETQYF. The full variable domain, rest sourced from reference TRBV5-5 and TRBJ2-5, is DAGVTQSPTHLIKTRGQQVTLRCSPISGHKSVSWYQQVLGQGPQFIFQYYEKEERGRGNFPDRFSARQFPNYSSELNVNALLLGDSALYLCASSLGGRETQYFGPGTRLLVL.

The chain combines TRBV6-6 with TRBJ1-1, with unresolved D. The germline gives CDR1 MNHNY, CDR2 SVGAGI (reference sequence). The CDR3 extends over 15 amino acids. V was shortened by 0 bases and J by 1 base, with 9 bases between the two germline ends. The CDR3 protein is CASSYSTSRNTEAFF. The CDR3 nucleotides read TGTGCCAGCAGTTACTCGACATCGAGGAACACTGAAGCTTTCTTT.

The chain employs TRBV2 and TRBJ2-3, with no clear D. This CDR3 contains 14 residues. Germline CDR1 SNHLY, CDR2 FYNNEI. The germline V and J ends were trimmed by 2 bases and 5 bases, with 11 bases remaining between them. CDR3 in DNA: TGTGCCAGCAGTGAAAGAAACTTGAGAGATACGCAGTATTTT. It encodes CASSERNLRDTQYF.

This clone was recorded once. The V gene is TRBV19, the J gene TRBJ2-1; 8 positions match TRBD2. CDR1 is LNHDA, CDR2 SQIVND, per germline (reference sequence). Unmatched junction bases numbered 10, after V lost 2 bases and J lost 7 bases. The CDR3 is made up of 16 amino acids. The CDR3 coding sequence is TGTGCCAGTAGTATACGCTTCGGGAGGGGGGGGAATGAGCAGTTCTTC. The encoded protein is CASSIRFGRGGNEQFF.

J is TRBJ1-1 and V is TRBV18, with D hard to call. V lost 1 base, J lost 2 bases, and 8 bases lay in between. The germline gives CDR1 KGHSH, CDR2 LQKENI. The CDR3 loop spans 14 amino acids. As DNA, the CDR3 is TGTGCCAGCTCACCACAGAGACTAAACACTGAAGCTTTCTTT. Protein product: CASSPQRLNTEAFF.

V is TRBV6-5 and J is TRBJ2-1; TRBD2 is a possible D gene (5 bases). Trimming pared 10 bases from V and 0 bases from J, leaving 10 bases between. The V gene's germline CDR1 is MNHEY and CDR2 SVGAGI. The CDR3 covers 13 residues. The CDR3 DNA reads TGTGCCACCCAGCGGAGCTCCTACAATGAGCAGTTCTTC. As protein: CATQRSSYNEQFF.

This rearrangement joins TRBV29-1 to TRBJ2-5; perhaps D is TRBD1 or TRBD2 (5 bases each). V dropped 4 bases and J dropped 5 bases, with 14 bases sitting between them. Germline-derived CDR1 and CDR2 are SQVTM and ANQGSEA. The CDR3 runs to 13 residues. CDR3 nucleotides: TGCAGCGTTGCCCCCGCGTGGGGGGAGACCCAGTACTTC. It yields the protein CSVAPAWGETQYF.

This chain uses TRBV6-1 with TRBJ2-1, with unresolved D. CDR1 MNHNS and CDR2 SASEGT come from the germline V gene. This CDR3 has 12 residues. Trimming shortened V by 1 base and J by 7 bases, and 5 bases separated the two germline ends. As DNA, the CDR3 is TGTGCCAGCAGTGAAGTAATTAATGAGCAGTTCTTC. It codes for CASSEVINEQFF.